These T cell receptor beta chains were read from a single sample in a study of graft-versus-host responses after intestinal transplantation. These TCRs are of unknown antigen specificity. Assay: immunoSEQ multiplex PCR; the TCRdb copy retains only in-frame clones and omits some. The sample has roughly 89,000 clones; 92% are singletons. The source material was unstimulated CD4+ T cells sorted from spleen or lymph node cells, sampled before intestinal transplant. These receptors were obtained from a human donor who received an intestinal transplant. CDR3s leave out the opening cysteine and the closing phenylalanine or tryptophan. A D gene is named only where the DNA matches it firmly.

d_call | v_call | cdr3_aa
NA | TRBV19 | ASTRRDSRRERSTQY
TRBD1 | TRBV5-1 | ASRAGTGGYGYT
NA | TRBV18 | ASSPPSLSYEQY
TRBD1 | TRBV18 | ASSPDRVNTEAF
TRBD1 | TRBV19 | ASSIPGGYSDTEAF
TRBD2 | TRBV10-3 | AISDGGAGDEQF
NA | TRBV25-1 | ASSGYYEQY
TRBD2 | TRBV15 | ATSRGGLAGITGELF
NA | TRBV21-1 | ASSISRDSDSNQPQH
TRBD1 | TRBV6-5 | ASSPRTGRETQY
TRBD2 | TRBV9 | ASSVATSGGLDQETQY
TRBD1 | TRBV19 | ASSNPARGGNQPQH
TRBD2 | TRBV5-1 | ASSLSAGVADTQY
NA | TRBV4-2 | ASSQDSVDPRYEQY
NA | TRBV29-1 | SATRGRGSYEQY
NA | TRBV6-6 | ASSQQGITGELF
NA | TRBV14 | ASSQARNTEAF
NA | TRBV6-6 | ASRSTSNYGYT
NA | TRBV7-8 | ASSLVRFRDSNQPQH
TRBD2 | TRBV5-1 | ASSPVRGTSGQETQY
NA | TRBV10-3 | AIRPSVSGDNTEAF
NA | TRBV30 | AWRRKATNEKLF
TRBD2 | TRBV5-4 | ASSKNSGGTDTQY
TRBD1 | TRBV6-1 | ASSEAGGTGFYEQY
NA | TRBV5-1 | ASRSGGHNEQF
NA | TRBV7-2 | ASSPDRNYGYT
NA | TRBV21-1 | ASLIRELF
NA | TRBV5-1 | ASSLSGRINIQY
TRBD2 | TRBV6-1 | ASSDQRGLSYEQY
NA | TRBV12-2 | ASRLLYRDRVSYEQY
NA | TRBV4-1 | ASSQVRGAKAGNTIY
TRBD2 | TRBV4-1 | ASSQASGGPLGEQF
NA | TRBV21-1 | ASSNSIWRAF
NA | TRBV7-6 | ASSSPPGEQY
TRBD2 | TRBV5-1 | ASSSRQGLALYEQY
TRBD1 | TRBV27 | ASSPRGRDRGQYGNGYT
NA | TRBV6-5 | ASRSPGVNQPQH
TRBD2 | TRBV6-5 | ASSYSSGVSYNEQF
NA | TRBV28 | ASSFLLENTEAF
TRBD2 | TRBV5-1 | ASSKGTSGGTDTQY
NA | TRBV13 | ASSFGESSYNSPLH
NA | TRBV5-1 | ASSLDEGRTEAF
TRBD1 | TRBV2 | ASKGTGWTNEQY
NA | TRBV27 | ASSYSGTPPGELF
TRBD1 | TRBV20-1 | SATGGTEAF
NA | TRBV6-4 | ASSLRPGTPSYGYT
TRBD1 | TRBV6-1 | ASSVTGQNYEQY
NA | TRBV5-6 | ASSFRWGPQETQY
TRBD1 | TRBV5-1 | ASSWGQSSGNTIY
NA | TRBV18 | ASSPNPFRSSEQY
TRBD2 | TRBV18 | ASSLAGVRNEQF
TRBD2 | TRBV30 | AWRTLGLAGEQY
TRBD1 | TRBV19 | ASSPYWTGETGELF
TRBD1 | TRBV11-2 | ASNLRQGSYEQY
TRBD1 | TRBV7-2 | ASSLARDSDYT